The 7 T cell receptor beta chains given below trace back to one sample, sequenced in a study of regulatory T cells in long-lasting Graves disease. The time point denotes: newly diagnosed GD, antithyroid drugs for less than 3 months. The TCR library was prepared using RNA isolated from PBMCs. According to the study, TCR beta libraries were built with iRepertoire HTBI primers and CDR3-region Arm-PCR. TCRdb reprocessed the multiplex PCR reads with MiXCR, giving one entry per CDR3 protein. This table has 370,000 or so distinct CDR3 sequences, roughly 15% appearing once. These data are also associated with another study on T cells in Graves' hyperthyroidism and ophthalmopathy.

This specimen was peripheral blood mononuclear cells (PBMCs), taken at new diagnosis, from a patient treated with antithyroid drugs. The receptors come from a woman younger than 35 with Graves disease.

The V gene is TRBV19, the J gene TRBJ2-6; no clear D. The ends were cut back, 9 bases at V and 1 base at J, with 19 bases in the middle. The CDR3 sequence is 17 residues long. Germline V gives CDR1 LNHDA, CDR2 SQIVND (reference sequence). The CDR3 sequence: CASLDGRLGSGANVLTF. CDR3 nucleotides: TGTGCCAGCCTTGATGGCAGGTTGGGGTCTGGGGCCAACGTCCTGACTTTC. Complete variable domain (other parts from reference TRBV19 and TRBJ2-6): DGGITQSPKYLFRKEGQNVTLSCEQNLNHDAMYWYRQDPGQGLRLIYYSQIVNDFQKGDIAEGYSVSREKKESFPLTVTSAQKNPTAFYLCASLDGRLGSGANVLTFGAGSRLTVL.

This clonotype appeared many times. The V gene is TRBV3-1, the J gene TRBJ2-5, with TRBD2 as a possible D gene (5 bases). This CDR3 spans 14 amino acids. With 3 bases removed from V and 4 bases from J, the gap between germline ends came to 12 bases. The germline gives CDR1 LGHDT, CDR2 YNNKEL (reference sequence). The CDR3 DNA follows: TGTGCCAGCAGCCACCGAGGGCGCGTAGAGACCCAGTACTTC. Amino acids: CASSHRGRVETQYF.

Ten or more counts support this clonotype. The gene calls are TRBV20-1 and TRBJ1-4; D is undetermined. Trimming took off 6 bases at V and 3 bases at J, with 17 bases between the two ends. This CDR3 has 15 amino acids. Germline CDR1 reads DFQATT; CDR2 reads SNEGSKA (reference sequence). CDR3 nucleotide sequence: TGCAGTGCCCCGAACGGGCCATTAGCTAATGAAAAACTGTTTTTT. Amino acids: CSAPNGPLANEKLFF.

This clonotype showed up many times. CDR3: CASSQVWLGPYNEQFF. The CDR3 DNA reads as TGTGCCAGCAGCCAAGTTTGGCTAGGGCCTTACAATGAGCAGTTCTTC. This chain uses TRBV3-1 with TRBJ2-1; D is unclear. Per the germline V gene, CDR1 is LGHDT and CDR2 is YNNKEL (reference sequence). The V gene lost 1 base and the J gene lost 4 bases, with 14 bases spanning the gap. This CDR3 spans 16 amino acids.

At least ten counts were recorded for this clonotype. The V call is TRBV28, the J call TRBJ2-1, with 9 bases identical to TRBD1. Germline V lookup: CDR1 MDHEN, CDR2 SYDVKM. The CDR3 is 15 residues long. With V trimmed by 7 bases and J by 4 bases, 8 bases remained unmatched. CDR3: CASNLDRGGYNEQFF. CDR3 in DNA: TGTGCCAGCAACTTGGACAGGGGAGGATACAATGAGCAGTTCTTC.

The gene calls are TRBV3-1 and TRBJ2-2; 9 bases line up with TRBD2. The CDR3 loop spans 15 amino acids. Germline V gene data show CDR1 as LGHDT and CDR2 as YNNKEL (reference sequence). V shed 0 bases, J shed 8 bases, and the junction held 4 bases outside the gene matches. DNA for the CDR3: TGTGCCAGCAGCCAAGAGGGGGGACTAGCTGGGGAGCTGTTTTTT. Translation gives CASSQEGGLAGELFF.

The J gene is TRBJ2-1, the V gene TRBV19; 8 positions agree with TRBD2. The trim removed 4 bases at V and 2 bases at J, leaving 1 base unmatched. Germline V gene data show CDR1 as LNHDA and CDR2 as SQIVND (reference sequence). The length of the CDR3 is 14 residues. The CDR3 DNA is TGTGCCAGTAGTAAACTAGCGGCCTACAATGAGCAGTTCTTC. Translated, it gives CASSKLAAYNEQFF. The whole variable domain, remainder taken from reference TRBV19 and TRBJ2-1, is DGGITQSPKYLFRKEGQNVTLSCEQNLNHDAMYWYRQDPGQGLRLIYYSQIVNDFQKGDIAEGYSVSREKKESFPLTVTSAQKNPTAFYLCASSKLAAYNEQFFGPGTRLTVL.